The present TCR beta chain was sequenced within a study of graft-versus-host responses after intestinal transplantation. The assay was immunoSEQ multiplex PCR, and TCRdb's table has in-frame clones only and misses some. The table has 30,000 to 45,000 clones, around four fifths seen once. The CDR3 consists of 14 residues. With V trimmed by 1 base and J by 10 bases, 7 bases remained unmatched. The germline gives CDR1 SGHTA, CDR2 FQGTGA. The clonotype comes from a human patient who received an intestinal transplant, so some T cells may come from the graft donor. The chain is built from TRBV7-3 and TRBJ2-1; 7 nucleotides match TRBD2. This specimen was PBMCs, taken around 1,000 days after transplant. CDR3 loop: CASSLSLGEGEQFF. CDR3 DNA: TGTGCCAGCAGCTTAAGCCTAGGGGAGGGGGAGCAGTTCTTC.